Listed below are T cell receptor beta chains from one sample, sequenced in a study of blood T cell repertoires in COVID-19. Assay used: immunoSEQ multiplex PCR; TCRdb lists only in-frame clones, some missing. The sample contains about 120,000 clones, roughly 87% of which appear only once. Sequencing input: peripheral blood. Every receptor here comes from a man at least 80 years old with active or convalescent COVID-19. Each CDR3 is given with its conserved first and last residue. The order of the fields is clone size, CDR3 length, V gene, J gene, D gene, CDR3 protein, CDR3 DNA. D genes are given only for firm matches. Clone size is not always given. Where it is, it says once, few, many or a class for expanded clones.

>-|13|TRBV6-5|TRBJ2-1|TRBD1
CASSSDRGGEQFF
TGTGCCAGCAGTTCCGACAGGGGAGGTGAGCAGTTCTTC
>-|13|TRBV10-3|TRBJ2-5|-
CAISAGQQETQYF
TGTGCCATCAGTGCCGGACAGCAAGAGACCCAGTACTTC
>-|13|TRBV10-3|TRBJ1-1|TRBD1
CATADRENTEAFF
TGTGCCACCGCGGACAGGGAAAACACTGAAGCTTTCTTT
>once|13|TRBV10-2|TRBJ2-3|-
CASMTGVTDTQYF
TGCGCCAGCATGACGGGGGTCACAGATACGCAGTATTTT
>-|15|TRBV19|TRBJ2-5|TRBD2
CASSWRPGGQETQYF
TGTGCCAGTAGTTGGCGACCGGGAGGACAAGAGACCCAGTACTTC
>-|14|TRBV3-1/TRBV3-2|TRBJ1-5|-
CASSQDKGGQPQHF
TGTGCCAGCAGCCAAGATAAAGGAGGGCAGCCCCAGCATTTT
>-|15|TRBV6-5|TRBJ1-3|-
CASRTAESPGNTIYF
TGTGCCAGCAGGACTGCCGAGAGTCCTGGAAACACCATATATTTT
>-|14|TRBV5-1|TRBJ1-2|TRBD1
CASRTGGSNYGYTF
TGCGCCAGCAGGACAGGGGGTTCTAACTATGGCTACACCTTC
>few|15|TRBV2|TRBJ1-6|TRBD1
CASSKDRSYNSPLHF
TGTGCCAGCAGCAAGGACAGGTCTTATAATTCACCCCTCCACTTT
>-|16|TRBV19|TRBJ1-2|TRBD1
CASSEAGTVTNYGYTF
TGTGCCAGTAGTGAAGCCGGGACAGTGACTAACTATGGCTACACCTTC
>-|13|TRBV18|TRBJ1-2|-
CASSPAGNYGYTF
TGTGCCAGCTCACCAGCCGGTAACTATGGCTACACCTTC
>-|16|TRBV19|TRBJ2-2|TRBD2
CASTAPAGGPTGELFF
TGTGCCAGTACTGCTCCAGCGGGGGGTCCCACCGGGGAGCTGTTTTTT
>-|14|TRBV19|TRBJ2-5|-
CASRPPGSGETQYF
TGTGCCAGTCGCCCCCCAGGGTCGGGTGAGACCCAGTACTTC
>-|12|TRBV29-1|TRBJ1-4|-
CSVESPDEKLFF
TGCAGCGTTGAATCCCCGGATGAAAAACTGTTTTTT
>-|15|TRBV6-7|TRBJ1-1|-
CASSWVGGRDTEAFF
TGTGCCAGCAGTTGGGTAGGTGGGAGGGACACTGAAGCTTTCTTT
>-|15|TRBV7-9|TRBJ2-1|-
CASRNPQGAYNEQFF
TGTGCCAGCAGAAACCCACAGGGAGCGTACAATGAGCAGTTCTTC